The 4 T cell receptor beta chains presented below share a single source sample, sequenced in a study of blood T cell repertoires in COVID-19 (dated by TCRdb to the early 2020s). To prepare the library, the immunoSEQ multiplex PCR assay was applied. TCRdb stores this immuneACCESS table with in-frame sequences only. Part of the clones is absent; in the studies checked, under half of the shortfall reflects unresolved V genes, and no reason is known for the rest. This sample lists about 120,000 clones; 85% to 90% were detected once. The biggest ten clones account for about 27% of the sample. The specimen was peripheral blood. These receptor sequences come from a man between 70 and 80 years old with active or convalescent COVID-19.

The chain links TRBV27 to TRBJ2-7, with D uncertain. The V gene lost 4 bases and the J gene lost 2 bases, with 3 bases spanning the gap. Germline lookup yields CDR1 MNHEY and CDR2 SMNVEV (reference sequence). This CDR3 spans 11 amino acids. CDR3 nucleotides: TGTGCCAGCAGTTCCGCCTACGAGCAGTACTTC. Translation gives CASSSAYEQYF.

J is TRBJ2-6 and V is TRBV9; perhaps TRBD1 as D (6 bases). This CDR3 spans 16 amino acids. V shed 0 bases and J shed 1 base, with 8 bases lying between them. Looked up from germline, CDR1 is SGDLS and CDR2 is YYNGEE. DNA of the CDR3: TGTGCCAGCAGCGTAGGAAGGGGGTCTGGGGCCAACGTCCTGACTTTC. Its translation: CASSVGRGSGANVLTF. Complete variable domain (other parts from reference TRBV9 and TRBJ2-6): DSGVTQTPKHLITATGQRVTLRCSPRSGDLSVYWYQQSLDQGLQFLIQYYNGEERAKGNILERFSAQQFPDLHSELNLSSLELGDSALYFCASSVGRGSGANVLTFGAGSRLTVL.

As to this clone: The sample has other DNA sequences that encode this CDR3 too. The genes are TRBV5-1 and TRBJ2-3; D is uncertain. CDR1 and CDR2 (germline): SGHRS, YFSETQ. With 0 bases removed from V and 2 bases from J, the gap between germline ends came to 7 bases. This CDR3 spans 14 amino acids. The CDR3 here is CASSLGQDTDTQYF. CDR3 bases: TGCGCCAGCAGCTTGGGGCAGGACACAGATACGCAGTATTTT.

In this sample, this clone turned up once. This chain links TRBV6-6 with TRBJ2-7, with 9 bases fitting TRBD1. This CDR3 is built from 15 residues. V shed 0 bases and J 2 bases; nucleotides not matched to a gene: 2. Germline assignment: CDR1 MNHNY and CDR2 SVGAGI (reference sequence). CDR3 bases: TGTGCCAGCAGTTACTCGGGACAGGGTGCCTACGAGCAGTACTTC. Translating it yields CASSYSGQGAYEQYF.